This T cell receptor (beta chain) is from a study of radiation and T cells in renal cell carcinoma. The sample's time point: blood 4 weeks post-SBRT, at nephrectomy. The treatment here: 15 Gy SBRT to primary tumor, nephrectomy 4 weeks later. Using immunoSEQ multiplex PCR, the repertoire was profiled, and TCRdb retains in-frame clones only, with some absent. Of 140,000 to 150,000 clones listed, around 88% were seen once; the top ten hold around a sixth. Note on this clone: Its antigen remains unknown.

Regarding the study as a whole: Without pretreatment biopsies, baseline tumor clonotype presence was undetermined. Top tumor clonotypes rose in blood 2 weeks post-radiation, then contracted.

The germline CDR1 and CDR2 sequences are SGHTS and YDEGEE. The CDR3 spans 14 residues. The trim removed 0 bases at V and 6 bases at J, leaving 2 bases unmatched. The sequence was collected from a woman aged 50 to 60 with renal cell carcinoma. Sample: blood, taken from a patient whose treatment included radiotherapy and nephrectomy. The genes are TRBV5-8 and TRBJ2-3; 9 bases are a match to TRBD2. The CDR3 DNA reads as TGTGCCAGCAGCTTGGGGCTAGCGGGGGATACGCAGTATTTT. This sequence encodes CASSLGLAGDTQYF.